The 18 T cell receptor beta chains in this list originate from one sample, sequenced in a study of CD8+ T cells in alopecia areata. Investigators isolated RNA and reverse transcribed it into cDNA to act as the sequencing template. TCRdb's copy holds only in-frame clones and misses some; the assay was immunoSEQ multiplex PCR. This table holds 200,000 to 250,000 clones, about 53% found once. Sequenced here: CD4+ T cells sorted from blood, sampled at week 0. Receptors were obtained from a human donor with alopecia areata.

This CDR3 reads CASSVDRGLAGAHNEQFF. The CDR3 nucleotides are TGTGCCAGCAGCGTAGATAGGGGACTAGCGGGGGCCCACAATGAGCAGTTCTTC. The V and J genes are TRBV9 and TRBJ2-1, with TRBD2 matching over 14 bases. Germline CDR1 and CDR2: SGDLS and YYNGEE. The CDR3 is 18 amino acids. Trimming cost V 0 bases and J 5 bases; bases outside gene matches: 7.

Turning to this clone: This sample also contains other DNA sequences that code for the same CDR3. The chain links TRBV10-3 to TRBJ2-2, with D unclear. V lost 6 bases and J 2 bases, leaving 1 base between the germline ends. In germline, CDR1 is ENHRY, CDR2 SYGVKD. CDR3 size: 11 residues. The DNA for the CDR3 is TGTGCCATCAGCAACACCGGGGAGCTGTTTTTT. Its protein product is CAISNTGELFF.

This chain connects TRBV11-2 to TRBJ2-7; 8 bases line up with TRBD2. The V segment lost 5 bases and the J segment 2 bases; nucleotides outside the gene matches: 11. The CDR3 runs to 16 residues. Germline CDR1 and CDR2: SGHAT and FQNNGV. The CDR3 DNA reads TGTGCCAGCAGCCCGTTAGCGGGACGGGGGCCCTACGAGCAGTACTTC. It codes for CASSPLAGRGPYEQYF.

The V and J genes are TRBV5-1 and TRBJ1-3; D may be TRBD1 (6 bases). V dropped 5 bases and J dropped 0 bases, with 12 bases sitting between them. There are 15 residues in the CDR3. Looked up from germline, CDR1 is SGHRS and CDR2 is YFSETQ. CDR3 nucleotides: TGCGCCAGCAGACCAGGGGACAACTCTGGAAACACCATATATTTT. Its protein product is CASRPGDNSGNTIYF.

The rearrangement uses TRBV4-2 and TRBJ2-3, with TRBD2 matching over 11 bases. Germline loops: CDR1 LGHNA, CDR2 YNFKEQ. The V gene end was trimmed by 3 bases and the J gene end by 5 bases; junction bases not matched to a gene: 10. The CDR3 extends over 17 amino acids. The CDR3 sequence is CASSHAIAGGPEDTQYF. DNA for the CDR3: TGTGCCAGCAGCCATGCTATAGCGGGAGGGCCGGAAGATACGCAGTATTTT.

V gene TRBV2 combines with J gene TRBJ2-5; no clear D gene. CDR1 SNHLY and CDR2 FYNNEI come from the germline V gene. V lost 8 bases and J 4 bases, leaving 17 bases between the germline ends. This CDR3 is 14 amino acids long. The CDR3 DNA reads TGTGCCAGCGGGGTCGACTTATTGGGAGAGACCCAGTACTTC. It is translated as CASGVDLLGETQYF. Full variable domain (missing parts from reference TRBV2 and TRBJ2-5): EPEVTQTPSHQVTQMGQEVILRCVPISNHLYFYWYRQILGQKVEFLVSFYNNEISEKSEIFDDQFSVERPDGSNFTLKIRSTKLEDSAMYFCASGVDLLGETQYFGPGTRLLVL.

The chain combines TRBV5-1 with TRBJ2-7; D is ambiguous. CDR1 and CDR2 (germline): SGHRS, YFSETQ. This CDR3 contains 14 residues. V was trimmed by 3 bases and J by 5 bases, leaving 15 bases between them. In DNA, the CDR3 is TGCGCCAGCAGCTACCGATACCCAGAGGACGAGCAGTACTTC. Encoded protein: CASSYRYPEDEQYF.

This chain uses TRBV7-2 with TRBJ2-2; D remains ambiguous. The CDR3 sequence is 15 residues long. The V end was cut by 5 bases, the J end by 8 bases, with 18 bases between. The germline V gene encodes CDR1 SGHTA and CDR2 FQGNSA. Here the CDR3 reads CASSPGRVRTGELFF. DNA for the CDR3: TGTGCCAGCAGCCCAGGAAGGGTTCGAACTGGGGAGCTGTTTTTT. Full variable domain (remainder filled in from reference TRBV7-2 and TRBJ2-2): GAGVSQSPSNKVTEKGKDVELRCDPISGHTALYWYRQSLGQGLEFLIYFQGNSAPDKSGLPSDRFSAERTGGSVSTLTIQRTQQEDSAVYLCASSPGRVRTGELFFGEGSRLTVL.

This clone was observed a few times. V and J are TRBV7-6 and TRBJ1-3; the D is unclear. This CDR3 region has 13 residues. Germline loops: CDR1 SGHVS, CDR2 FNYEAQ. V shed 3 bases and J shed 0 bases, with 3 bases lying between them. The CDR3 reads CASSFASGNTIYF. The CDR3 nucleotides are TGTGCCAGCAGCTTTGCCTCTGGAAACACCATATATTTT.

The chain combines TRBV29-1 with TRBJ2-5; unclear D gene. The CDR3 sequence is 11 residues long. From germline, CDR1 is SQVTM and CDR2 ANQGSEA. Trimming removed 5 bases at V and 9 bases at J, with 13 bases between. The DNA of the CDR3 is TGCAGCGTTCAGCCTTCCGAGGCCCAGTACTTC. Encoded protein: CSVQPSEAQYF.

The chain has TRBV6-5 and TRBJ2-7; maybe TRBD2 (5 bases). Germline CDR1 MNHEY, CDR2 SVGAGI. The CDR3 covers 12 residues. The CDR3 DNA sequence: TGTTCCGCGGGCGGCAGCTCCTACGAGCAGTACTTC. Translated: CSAGGSSYEQYF.

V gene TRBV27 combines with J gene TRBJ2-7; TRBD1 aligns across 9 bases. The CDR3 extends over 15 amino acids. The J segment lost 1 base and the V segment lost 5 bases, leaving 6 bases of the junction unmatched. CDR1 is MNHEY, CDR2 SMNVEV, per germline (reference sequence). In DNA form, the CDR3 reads TGTGCCAGCAGTACACCGGGACAGGGTTCCTACGAGCAGTACTTC. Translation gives CASSTPGQGSYEQYF.

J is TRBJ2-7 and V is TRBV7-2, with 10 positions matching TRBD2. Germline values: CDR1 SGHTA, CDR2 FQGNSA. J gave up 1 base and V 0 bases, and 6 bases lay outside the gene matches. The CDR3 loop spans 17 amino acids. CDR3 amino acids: CASSLAAASGSSYEQYF. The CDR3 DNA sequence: TGTGCCAGCAGCTTAGCGGCGGCTAGCGGGAGTTCCTACGAGCAGTACTTC.

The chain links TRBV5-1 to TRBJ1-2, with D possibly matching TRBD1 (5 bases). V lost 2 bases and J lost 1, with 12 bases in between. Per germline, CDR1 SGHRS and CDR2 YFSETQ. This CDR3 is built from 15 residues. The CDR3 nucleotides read TGCGCCAGCAGCTTCCACTACGACAGTAACTATGGCTACACCTTC. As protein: CASSFHYDSNYGYTF.

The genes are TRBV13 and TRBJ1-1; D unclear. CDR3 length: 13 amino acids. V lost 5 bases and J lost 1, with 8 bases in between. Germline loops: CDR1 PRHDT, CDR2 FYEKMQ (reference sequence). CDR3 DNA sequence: TGTGCCAGCAGCCATTTGAGGAACACTGAAGCTTTCTTT. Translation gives CASSHLRNTEAFF.

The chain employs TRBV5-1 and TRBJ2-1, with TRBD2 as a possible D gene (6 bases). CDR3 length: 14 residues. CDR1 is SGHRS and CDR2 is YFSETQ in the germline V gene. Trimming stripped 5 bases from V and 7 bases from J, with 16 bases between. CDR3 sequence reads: CASRVEAGLNEQFF. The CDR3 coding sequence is TGCGCCAGCAGGGTTGAGGCGGGATTAAATGAGCAGTTCTTC.

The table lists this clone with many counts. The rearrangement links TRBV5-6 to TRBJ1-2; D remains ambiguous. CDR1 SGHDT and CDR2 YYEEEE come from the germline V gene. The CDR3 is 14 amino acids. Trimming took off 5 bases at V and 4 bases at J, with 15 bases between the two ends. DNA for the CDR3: TGTGCCAGCAGAGCTTTTGGTCGGACCTATGGCTACACCTTC. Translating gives CASRAFGRTYGYTF.

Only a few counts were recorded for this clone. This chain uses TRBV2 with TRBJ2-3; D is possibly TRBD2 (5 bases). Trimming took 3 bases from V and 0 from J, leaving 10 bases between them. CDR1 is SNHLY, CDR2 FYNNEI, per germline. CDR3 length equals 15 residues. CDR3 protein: CASSEWLASTDTQYF. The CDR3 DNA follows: TGTGCCAGCAGTGAGTGGCTAGCCAGCACAGATACGCAGTATTTT.